The 3 T cell receptor beta chains given below trace back to one sample, sequenced in a study of blood T cell repertoires in COVID-19 (dated by TCRdb to the early 2020s). The protocol used for the library was the immunoSEQ multiplex PCR assay. Drawn from immuneACCESS, this table holds only the in-frame rearrangements with V and J called that TCRdb kept. Clones are partly lost; checked studies trace under half to an unresolved V gene and leave the rest unexplained. This sample gives 65,000 or so clones in total; roughly four fifths of them show up just once. The top ten constitute more than 13% of the sample. The material sequenced was peripheral blood. These receptors came from a man at least 80 years old with acute or convalescent COVID-19.

With respect to this clone: The junction departs from the called germline gene at one end, perhaps through a read error. The same CDR3 also results from other DNA sequences found in this sample. This chain connects TRBV5-1 to TRBJ1-1; TRBD1 agrees at 7 bases. The germline CDR1 and CDR2 sequences are SGHRS and YFSETQ. This CDR3 is built from 16 residues. The CDR3 spells CASSLAPAGGNTEAFF. The CDR3 nucleotides read TGTGCCAGCAGCTTGGCTCCGGCAGGGGGGAACACTGAAGCTTTCTTT.

J is TRBJ1-5 and V is TRBV12-3 or TRBV12-4; TRBD1 is a possible D gene (5 bases). Trimming pared 8 bases from V and 2 bases from J, leaving 10 bases between. The CDR3 length is 13 residues. For the CDR3, the DNA is TGTGCCAGCTCGGGACTAGGCAATCAGCCCCAGCATTTT. Protein: CASSGLGNQPQHF.

This clone turned up a few times. The rearrangement links TRBV14 to TRBJ1-2, with 10 bases fitting TRBD1. Trimming removed 2 bases from V and 4 bases from J; junction bases left unmatched: 4. The CDR3 runs to 15 residues. Germline lookup yields CDR1 SGHDN and CDR2 FVKESK. CDR3 nucleotides: TGTGCCAGCAGCCAACCGGGACAGGGGTTCTATGGCTACACCTTC. Amino acids: CASSQPGQGFYGYTF.